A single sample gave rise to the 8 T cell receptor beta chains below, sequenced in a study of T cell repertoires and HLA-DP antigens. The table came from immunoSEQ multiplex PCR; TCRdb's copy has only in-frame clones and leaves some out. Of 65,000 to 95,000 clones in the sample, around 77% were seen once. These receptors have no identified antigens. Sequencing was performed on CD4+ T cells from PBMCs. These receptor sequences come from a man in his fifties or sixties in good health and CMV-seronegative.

CDR3 nucleotide sequence: TGTGCCAGTAGTATTCTGGGGCCGTTAGAGACTGAAGCTTTCTTT. It translates to CASSILGPLETEAFF. The rearrangement joins TRBV19 to TRBJ1-1; TRBD1 might be the D (5 bases). Per the germline V gene, CDR1 is LNHDA and CDR2 is SQIVND (reference sequence). V gave up 3 bases and J gave up 5 bases, with 16 bases separating them. The CDR3 runs 15 residues.

CDR3 nucleotides: TGCGCCAGCACCCCCCGGGGACTAGCGGGGGAATTAGCCAAAAACATTCAGTACTTC. Protein sequence: CASTPRGLAGELAKNIQYF. The V and J genes are TRBV5-1 and TRBJ2-4; 14 nucleotides agree with TRBD2. The germline V gene has CDR1 SGHRS and CDR2 YFSETQ. This CDR3 comprises 19 residues. Germline trimming cut 6 bases from V and 0 bases from J; bases unmatched to any gene: 11.

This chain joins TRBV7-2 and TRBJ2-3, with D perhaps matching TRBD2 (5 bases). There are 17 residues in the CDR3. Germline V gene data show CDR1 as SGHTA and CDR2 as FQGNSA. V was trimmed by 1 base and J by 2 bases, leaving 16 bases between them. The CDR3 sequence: CASSLDSAAGFTDTQYF. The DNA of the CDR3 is TGTGCCAGCAGCTTAGACTCTGCGGCGGGTTTCACAGATACGCAGTATTTT.

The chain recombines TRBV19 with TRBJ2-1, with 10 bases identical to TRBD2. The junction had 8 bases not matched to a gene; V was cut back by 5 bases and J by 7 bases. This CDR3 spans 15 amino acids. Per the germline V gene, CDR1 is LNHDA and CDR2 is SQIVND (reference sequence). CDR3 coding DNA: TGTGCCAGTAGTCCGCTAGCGGGAGCAGGGAATGAGCAGTTCTTC. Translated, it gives CASSPLAGAGNEQFF.

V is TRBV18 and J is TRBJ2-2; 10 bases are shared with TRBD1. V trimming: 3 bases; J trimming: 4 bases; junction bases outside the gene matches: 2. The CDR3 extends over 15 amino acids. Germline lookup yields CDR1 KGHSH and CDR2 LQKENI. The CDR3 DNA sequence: TGTGCCAGCTCACCTCGACAGGGGGCCACCGGGGAGCTGTTTTTT. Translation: CASSPRQGATGELFF. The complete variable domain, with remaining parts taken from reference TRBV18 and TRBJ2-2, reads NAGVMQNPRHLVRRRGQEARLRCSPMKGHSHVYWYRQLPEEGLKFMVYLQKENIIDESGMPKERFSAEFPKEGPSILRIQQVVRGDSAAYFCASSPRQGATGELFFGEGSRLTVL.

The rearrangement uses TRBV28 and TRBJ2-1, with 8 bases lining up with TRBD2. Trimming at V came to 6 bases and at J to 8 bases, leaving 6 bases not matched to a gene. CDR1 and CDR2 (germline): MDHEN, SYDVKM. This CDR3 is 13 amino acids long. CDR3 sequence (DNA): TGTGCCAGCAGCGGGGGGGCTAGTGATGAGCAGTTCTTC. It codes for CASSGGASDEQFF.

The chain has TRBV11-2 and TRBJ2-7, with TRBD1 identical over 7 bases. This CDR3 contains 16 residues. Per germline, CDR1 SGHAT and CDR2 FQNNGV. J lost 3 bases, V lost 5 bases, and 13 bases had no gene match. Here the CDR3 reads CASSLRIGTDHYEQYF. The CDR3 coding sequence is TGTGCCAGCAGCCTAAGGATCGGGACAGACCACTACGAGCAGTACTTC.

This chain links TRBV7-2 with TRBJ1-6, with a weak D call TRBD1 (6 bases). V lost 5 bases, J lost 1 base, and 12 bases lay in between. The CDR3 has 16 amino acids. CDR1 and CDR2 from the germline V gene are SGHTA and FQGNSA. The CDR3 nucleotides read TGTGCCAGCAGCCCTGGACAGTCGTCCTATAATTCACCCCTCCACTTT. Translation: CASSPGQSSYNSPLHF.